This paragraph reports one TCR beta chain. These data come from a study of blood T cell repertoires in COVID-19. Study-level information: COVID-19 samples collected from the United States, Italy and Spain covered acute and convalescent phases. PBMCs, B-cell-depleted T cells, or T cells were the source of the cDNA or gDNA that made up the material.

Per the original methods: Nucleated cell number was recorded as an estimate derived from reference gene primer amplification. Sequencing used immunoSEQ multiplex PCR; TCRdb keeps in-frame clones, though not all of them. That table furnishes V, J and clone size, whereas the DNA furnished D and trimming. The data hold roughly 120,000 clones, with over 60% observed a single time. The CDR3 runs 14 residues. The germline V gene encodes CDR1 SGDLS and CDR2 YYNGEE. V shed 1 base and J 8 bases; nucleotides not matched to a gene: 5. The TCR sequence derives from a human donor in a cohort sampled during active COVID-19. The sequencing sample was made of peripheral blood. V gene TRBV9 combines with J gene TRBJ2-2, with 7 bases matching TRBD1. The DNA for the CDR3 is TGTGCCAGCAGCGTATGGGACAGTCGGGGGGAGCTGTTTTTT. Translating gives CASSVWDSRGELFF.